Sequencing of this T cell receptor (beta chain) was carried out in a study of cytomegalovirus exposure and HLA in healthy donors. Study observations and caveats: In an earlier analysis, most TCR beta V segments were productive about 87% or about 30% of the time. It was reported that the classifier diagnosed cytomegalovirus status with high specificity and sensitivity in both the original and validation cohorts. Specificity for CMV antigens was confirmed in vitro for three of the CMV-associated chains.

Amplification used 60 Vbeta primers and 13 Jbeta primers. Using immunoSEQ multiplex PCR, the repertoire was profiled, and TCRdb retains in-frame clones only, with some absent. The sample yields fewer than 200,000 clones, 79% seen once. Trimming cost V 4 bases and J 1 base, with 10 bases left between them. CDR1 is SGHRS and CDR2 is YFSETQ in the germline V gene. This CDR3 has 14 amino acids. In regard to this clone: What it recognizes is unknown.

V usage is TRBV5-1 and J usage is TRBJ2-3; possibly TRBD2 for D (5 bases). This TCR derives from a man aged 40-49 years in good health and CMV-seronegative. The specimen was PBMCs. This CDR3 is CASSPRTRTDTQYF. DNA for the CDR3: TGCGCCAGCAGCCCGCGGACTCGCACAGATACGCAGTATTTT.